The entry below gives a single T cell receptor beta chain sequence along with its context. V lost 5 bases, J lost 3 bases, and 9 bases lay in between. CDR3 length equals 13 residues. CDR1 SGHNT and CDR2 YYREEE come from the germline V gene (reference sequence). The source of the sample is a study of blood T cell repertoires in COVID-19. About the study: Sites across the United States, Italy and Spain contributed samples from acute and convalescent COVID-19. In each case, the material was cDNA or gDNA derived from T cells, B-cell-depleted T cells, or PBMCs.

In the authors' workflow: Amplifying reference gene primers gave estimates of nucleated cell counts. Profiling relied on immunoSEQ multiplex PCR, and the TCRdb table lists in-frame clones only, not all of them. The DNA gave D and trimming, while V, J and clone size come from that table. The sample holds tens of thousands of clones, around 85% seen once. Specimen: peripheral blood. The rearrangement joins TRBV5-4 to TRBJ1-5; a possible D gene is TRBD1 (6 bases). The receptor's source is a man aged 60 to 75 with acute or convalescent COVID-19. The CDR3 DNA is TGTGCCAGCAGTAGGGACACCAATCAGCCCCAGCATTTT. This sequence encodes CASSRDTNQPQHF.